This TCR beta chain was captured in a study of cytomegalovirus exposure and HLA in healthy donors (dated by TCRdb to 2016 to 2017). Study-wide context: An earlier analysis of some 600 of the donors reported over 250 Gb of sequence data and approximately 120 million unique TCR beta sequences obtained from around 180 million T cells. The genetic ancestry cluster associated with self-reported Caucasian donors included 70% to 85% of the roughly 380 genotyped donors. Typing coverage varied by locus: roughly 620-640 donors for A, B, C, DRB1 and DQB1; roughly 500 for DQA1; more than 600 for DPA1; more than 450 for DPB1. About 310 gigabases of sequencing data and 80 million or so unique TCR sequences were included in an early release covering roughly 600 HLA-typed donors. Four or five DR-DQ haplotypes were handled as single units for association and clustering because linkage in the cohort was strong. The T cell repertoires of some 670 subjects were profiled by immunosequencing and related to cytomegalovirus serostatus. Along with the roughly 670-subject first cohort, a separate validation cohort of over 90 different subjects was used. High-throughput TCR immunosequencing, statistical association of individual TCRs with disease status, and machine learning were combined to predict cytomegalovirus infection status. The study aimed to test whether signatures of past pathogen exposure could be identified by cataloging public T cell receptors. All discovery cohort repertoires had been generated using a single sequencing platform. Genome-wide SNP genotypes for about 60% of the roughly 700 donors were used in a later genetic analysis, which treated that subset as a discovery cohort. An earlier analysis of approximately 630 of the donors applied high-throughput TCR beta sequencing to assess whether each TCR beta V gene segment acted as functional or pseudogenic. To study patterns of TCR occurrence, a later analysis re-analyzed previously published TCR beta repertoires from 500 to 850 donors and added high-resolution HLA genotyping. Both class I and class II loci were covered by HLA typing, at four-digit resolution. Among a few hundred genotyped donors of the cohort, an average of about 240,000 unique TCR beta nucleotide sequences were sequenced per donor, about a sixth of them non-productive. Rather than using new phenotypic data, the later analysis identified candidate immune exposures from TCR beta sequences and from how often those sequences occurred across donors. Donor age, sex, ethnicity and CMV serostatus were compiled together with the repertoire data. On the study overall, not on this receptor specifically: A few of the identified cytomegalovirus-associated TCR beta chains were confirmed in vitro to be specific for cytomegalovirus antigens. A total of some 180 TCR beta chains were listed by the study as associated with cytomegalovirus. A later analysis found that TCR association rates varied across HLA loci, with DRB1 alleles showing the most associated TCRs and HLA-C alleles the fewest. The authors suggested that the approach could potentially be generalized to other disease states and immunological phenotypes. An association between a missense DCLRE1C variant and V-gene and J-gene trimming of TCR beta chains was found in a later genetic analysis and replicated in an independent cohort. In a later analysis, HLA-associated TCR beta chains showed more clonal expansion and lower generation probabilities than non-associated chains that were equally common. The presence/absence analyses assumed that sequencing depth was roughly uniform across donors, and that assumption may not be true. The earlier analysis of nearly 600 of the donors excluded roughly 17 rarely observed V segments, including chromosome 9 orphons, because counts were too low. Because HLA typing was missing for some donors at each locus, association tests included only the typed subset. In a later analysis, several top co-occurrence clusters were reported to appear linked to parvovirus B19, influenza, CMV and Epstein-Barr virus. This cohort had only TCR beta chains sequenced, and the lack of alpha or paired-chain data limited which features could be detected. Cytomegalovirus status was reported to be diagnosed by the classifier with high specificity and sensitivity in both the original and validation cohorts. A further reported finding was that TCR beta sequences accurately predicted the HLA-A and HLA-B alleles for most subjects in the first cohort. Across donors, most TCR sequences were observed very rarely, whereas some public TCRs were present in many individuals. Some IMGT-functional V segments, including TRBV6-2 and TRBV6-3, could not be distinguished by the 87-base-pair reads and were therefore excluded. In a later analysis, most CMV-associated TCR beta chains were found to appear HLA-restricted, with HLA associations seemingly driven largely by CMV exposure. Correlated functional status among segregating V segments might reflect linkage disequilibrium, but an unknown experimental factor could not be ruled out. A group of highly shared sequence variants was considered likely to be a technical artifact of the sequencing pipeline. The only immune exposure information available for the cohort was CMV serostatus. In a later genetic analysis, fewer N-insertions in productive TCRs were reported among donors in an Asian-associated ancestry cluster than the approximately 710-donor mean. In a later analysis, around 17,000 TCR beta sequences were associated with specific HLA alleles at a false discovery rate of 0.05. In an earlier analysis of roughly 500 of the donors, most TCR beta V segments appeared in productive rearrangements about 87% or about 30% of the time, broadly matching IMGT annotations. Assigning TCR associations to individual alleles was difficult when HLA alleles, especially DR and DQ, strongly co-occurred.

For this clone: Its recognized antigen is unknown.

The cohort was made up of 666 healthy bone marrow donors. All cohort members were sampled while nominally healthy, although unrecorded immune exposures were likely present. The donor tested CMV seronegative, placing the donor among the 350 or so seronegative members of the cohort. A peripheral blood sample was provided by each donor, and peripheral blood mononuclear cells were used for TCR beta sequencing. Genomic DNA extraction from the blood cell samples was performed with the Qiagen DNeasy Blood Extraction Kit. The CDR3 covers 14 residues, taking in both the cysteine and the phenylalanine. CDR3 DNA is the only sequence kept; it has 42 bases, read in frame from the first base. Trimming costs V 3 bases and J 1 base, and their ends lie 9 bases apart. Sequences SNHLY (CDR1) and FYNNEI (CDR2) are obtained from the germline V gene. To prepare the library, the immunoSEQ multiplex PCR assay was applied. A mixture of 60 forward primers for TCR Vbeta segments and 13 reverse primers for TCR Jbeta segments was used in the multiplex PCR. The CDR3 region of rearranged TCR beta genes was amplified from genomic DNA with a multiplex PCR assay. The Illumina HiSeq System was used to sequence the amplified TCR beta libraries as 87-base-pair reads. In the source study's methods: In a later analysis, roughly 80 million unique TCR beta chains were counted across the 650 to 700 repertoires, and about 9.9 million of these chains were shared by at least two donors. A nearest-neighbor algorithm error-corrected the raw reads and collapsed the reads into unique sequences, merging closely related sequences to remove PCR and sequencing errors. CDR3 sequences were aligned to IMGT reference sequences to assign V, D and J gene segments. For a sequence to be retained, a match of at least six nucleotides to both a V gene segment and a J gene segment was required. Rearrangements were called productive when the CDR3 lacked stop codons and stayed in frame with V and J; all others were non-productive. Following IMGT convention, CDR3 was defined as the stretch from the second conserved V-encoded cysteine to the conserved J-encoded phenylalanine. In an earlier analysis of around 640 of the donors, sequences lacking an unambiguous match to a single V gene segment were excluded. In an earlier analysis of 450 to 700 of the donors, V segments were called functional above 56.7% productive rearrangements and were called segregating when the between-donor standard deviation exceeded 5%. A statistical classification framework was built for diagnosing cytomegalovirus status from the catalog of TCR beta chain sequences. In a later analysis, TCR nucleotide sequences were compared against IMGT/GENE-DB human TR gene sequences so that V and J genes could be assigned. A later analysis assigned CDR3 sequences and most-parsimonious VDJ recombination scenarios with the TCRdist pipeline. In a later analysis, each TCR beta chain was defined by its CDR3 amino acid sequence together with its V-gene family, and reads lacking a unique V-gene family were excluded. A later analysis removed several hundred highly shared, low-generation-probability nucleotide sequences to deal with suspected cross-contamination and a sequencing artifact. For each public chain, a later analysis derived a clonal expansion index from normalized ranks of inferred template counts within each repertoire. In a later analysis, generation probabilities were computed with a VDJ recombination model fitted to out-of-frame rearrangements, and the resulting probabilities were checked against IGoR. In a later analysis, hypergeometric tests were used to score TCR-TCR, TCR-HLA and TCR-CMV co-occurrence, with a repertoire-size bias correction applied to TCR pairs. In a later analysis, false discovery rates were estimated by permuting HLA or CMV assignments 20 times. In a later analysis, co-occurring TCRs were grouped with DBSCAN, and TCRdist sequence similarity was added when clustering was performed within HLA-allele-positive subsets. Co-occurrence clustering excluded repertoires with fewer than 30,000 or more than 120,000 public chains, plus five with anomalous nucleotide sharing. TCRdb obtained this table from immuneACCESS and retained in-frame rearrangements with V and J assigned. These tables miss some clones; where compared with another copy, unresolved V genes account for less than half of the shortfall, and the remainder is unexplained. V, J and clone size were drawn from that table, and D and trimming were deduced from the DNA. This sample's clone table shows around 80,000 clones. In total, the top ten clones hold about 0.76% of the sample.

The rearrangement combines TRBV2 with TRBJ1-1; the D segment could be TRBD1, given 6 matching bases. Material for sequencing was PBMCs. This receptor was identified in a boy younger than 18 in good health and CMV-seronegative. The nucleotides are TGTGCCAGCAGTGACGGGACACCGAACACTGAAGCTTTCTTT. The encoded protein is CASSDGTPNTEAFF.